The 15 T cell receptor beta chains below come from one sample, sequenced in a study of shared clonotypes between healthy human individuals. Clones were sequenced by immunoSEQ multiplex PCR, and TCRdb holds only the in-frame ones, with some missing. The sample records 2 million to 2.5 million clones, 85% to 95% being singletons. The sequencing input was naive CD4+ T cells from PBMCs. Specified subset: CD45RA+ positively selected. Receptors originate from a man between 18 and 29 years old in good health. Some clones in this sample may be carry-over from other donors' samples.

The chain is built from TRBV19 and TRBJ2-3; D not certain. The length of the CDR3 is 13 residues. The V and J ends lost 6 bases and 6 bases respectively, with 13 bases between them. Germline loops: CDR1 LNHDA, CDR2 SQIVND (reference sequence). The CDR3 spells CASRSRPGDTQYF. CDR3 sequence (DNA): TGTGCCAGTAGGTCCAGGCCCGGGGATACGCAGTATTTT.

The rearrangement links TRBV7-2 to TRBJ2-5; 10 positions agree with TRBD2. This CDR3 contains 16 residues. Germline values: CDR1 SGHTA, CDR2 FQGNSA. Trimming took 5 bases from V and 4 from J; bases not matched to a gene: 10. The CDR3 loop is CASSGRAGGPVETQYF. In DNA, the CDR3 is TGTGCCAGCAGCGGGAGAGCGGGAGGGCCGGTAGAGACCCAGTACTTC.

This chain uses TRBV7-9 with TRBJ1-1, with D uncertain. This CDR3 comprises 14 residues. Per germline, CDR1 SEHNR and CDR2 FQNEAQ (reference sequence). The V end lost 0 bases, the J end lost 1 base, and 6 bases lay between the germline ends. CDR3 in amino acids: CASSLARQNTEAFF. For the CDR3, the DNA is TGTGCCAGCAGCTTAGCCAGGCAGAACACTGAAGCTTTCTTT.

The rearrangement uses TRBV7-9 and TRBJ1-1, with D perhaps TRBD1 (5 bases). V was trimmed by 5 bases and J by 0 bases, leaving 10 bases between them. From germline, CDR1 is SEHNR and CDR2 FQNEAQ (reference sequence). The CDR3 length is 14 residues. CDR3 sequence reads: CASSLGHLNTEAFF. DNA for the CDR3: TGTGCCAGCAGCCTCGGACACTTGAACACTGAAGCTTTCTTT. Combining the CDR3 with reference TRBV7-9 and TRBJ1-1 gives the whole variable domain DTGVSQNPRHKITKRGQNVTFRCDPISEHNRLYWYRQTLGQGPEFLTYFQNEAQLEKSRLLSDRFSAERPKGSFSTLEIQRTEQGDSAMYLCASSLGHLNTEAFFGQGTRLTVV.

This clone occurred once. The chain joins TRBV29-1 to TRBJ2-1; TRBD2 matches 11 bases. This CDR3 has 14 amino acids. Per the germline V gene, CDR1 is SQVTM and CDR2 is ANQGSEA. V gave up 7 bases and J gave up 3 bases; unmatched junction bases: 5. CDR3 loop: CSATGLAGYNEQFF. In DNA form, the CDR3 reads TGCAGCGCAACCGGACTAGCGGGCTACAATGAGCAGTTCTTC.

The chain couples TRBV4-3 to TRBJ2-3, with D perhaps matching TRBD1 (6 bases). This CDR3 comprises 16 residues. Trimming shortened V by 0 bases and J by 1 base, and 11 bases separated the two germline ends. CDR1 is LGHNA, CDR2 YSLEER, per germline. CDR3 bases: TGCGCCAGCAGCCAAGAGGGTCCAGGGGGCACAGATACGCAGTATTTT. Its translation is CASSQEGPGGTDTQYF.

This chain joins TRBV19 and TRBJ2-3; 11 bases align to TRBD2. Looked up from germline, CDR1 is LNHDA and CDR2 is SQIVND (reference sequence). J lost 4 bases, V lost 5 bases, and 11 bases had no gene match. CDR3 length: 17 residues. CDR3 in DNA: TGTGCCAGTAGTTCCGGGACTAGCGGACATGGGGCAGATACGCAGTATTTT. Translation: CASSSGTSGHGADTQYF.

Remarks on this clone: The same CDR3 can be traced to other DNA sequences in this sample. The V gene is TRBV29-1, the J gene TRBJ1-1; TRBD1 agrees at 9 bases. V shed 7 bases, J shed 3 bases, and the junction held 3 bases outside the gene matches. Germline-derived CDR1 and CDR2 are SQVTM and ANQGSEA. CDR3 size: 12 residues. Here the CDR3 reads CSAGQGYTEAFF. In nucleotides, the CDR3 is TGCAGCGCTGGACAGGGGTACACTGAAGCTTTCTTT.

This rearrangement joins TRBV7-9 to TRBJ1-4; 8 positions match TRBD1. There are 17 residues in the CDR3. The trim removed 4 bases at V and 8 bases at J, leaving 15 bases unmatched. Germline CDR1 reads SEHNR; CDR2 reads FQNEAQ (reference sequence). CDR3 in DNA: TGTGCCAGCAGCTACCTCTCTCCGGACAGGGAAAGAGAAAAACTGTTTTTT. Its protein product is CASSYLSPDREREKLFF.

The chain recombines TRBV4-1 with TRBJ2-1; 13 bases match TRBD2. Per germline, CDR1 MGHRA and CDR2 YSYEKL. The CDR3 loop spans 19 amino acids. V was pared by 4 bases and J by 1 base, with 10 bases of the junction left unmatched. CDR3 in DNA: TGCGCCAGCAGCCCAAGATTACTAGCGGGAGGGAGTTCCTACAATGAGCAGTTCTTC. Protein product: CASSPRLLAGGSSYNEQFF.

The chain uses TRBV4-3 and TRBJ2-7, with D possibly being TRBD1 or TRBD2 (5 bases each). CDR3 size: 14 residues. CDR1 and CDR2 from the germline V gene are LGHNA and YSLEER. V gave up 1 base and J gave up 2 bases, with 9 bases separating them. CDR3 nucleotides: TGCGCCAGCAGCCAAGTTTCGGGGCCCTACGAGCAGTACTTC. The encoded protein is CASSQVSGPYEQYF.

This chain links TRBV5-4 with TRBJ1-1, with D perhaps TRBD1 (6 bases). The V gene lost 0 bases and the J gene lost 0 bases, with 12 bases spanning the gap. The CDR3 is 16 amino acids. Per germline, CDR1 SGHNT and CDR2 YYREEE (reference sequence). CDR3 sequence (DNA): TGTGCCAGCAGCTTGGCGGGGGGCGTTATGAACACTGAAGCTTTCTTT. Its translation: CASSLAGGVMNTEAFF.

The CDR3 nucleotides are TGTGCCAGCAGCCCCCCTCCACTAGCGGGAGCAACCGGGGAGCTGTTTTTT. It is translated as CASSPPPLAGATGELFF. The chain carries TRBV5-4 and TRBJ2-2; 11 nucleotides align to TRBD2. CDR3 length: 17 amino acids. Germline lookup yields CDR1 SGHNT and CDR2 YYREEE (reference sequence). With 4 bases clipped from V and 5 bases from J, the junction kept 10 bases outside the gene matches.

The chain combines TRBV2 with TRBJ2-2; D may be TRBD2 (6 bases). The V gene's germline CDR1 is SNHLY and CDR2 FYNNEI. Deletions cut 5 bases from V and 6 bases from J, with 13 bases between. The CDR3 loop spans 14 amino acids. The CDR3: CASSLREWAGELFF. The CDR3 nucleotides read TGTGCCAGCAGTCTTCGGGAGTGGGCCGGGGAGCTGTTTTTT.

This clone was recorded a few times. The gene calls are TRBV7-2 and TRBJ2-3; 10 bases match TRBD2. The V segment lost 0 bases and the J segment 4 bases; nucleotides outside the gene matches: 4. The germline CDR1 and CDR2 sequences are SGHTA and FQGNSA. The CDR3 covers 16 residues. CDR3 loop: CASSLALLAGADTQYF. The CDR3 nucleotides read TGTGCCAGCAGCTTAGCGCTGCTAGCGGGAGCAGATACGCAGTATTTT.